This paragraph covers one T cell receptor beta chain sequence. Its antigen is unidentified. PCR amplification relied on 60 Vbeta primers (plus 13 Jbeta primers). Libraries were prepared by immunoSEQ multiplex PCR; TCRdb keeps only in-frame clonotypes and omits some of them. There are about 130,000 clones in the sample; approximately 8.8% occur only once, and around 5.5% lies in the top ten. The sample belongs to a study of cytomegalovirus exposure and HLA in healthy donors. Whole-study context: Earlier results showed roughly 120 million unique TCR beta sequences derived from roughly 190 million T cells.

V dropped 5 bases and J dropped 0 bases, with 17 bases sitting between them. From germline, CDR1 is MNHEY and CDR2 SMNVEV (reference sequence). The length of the CDR3 is 16 residues. Study conclusions and caveats: Later work found that TCR association rates differed between HLA loci; DRB1 had the most and HLA-C the fewest. Accurate prediction of HLA-A and HLA-B alleles (for most subjects) was reportedly achieved from TCR beta sequences.

The TCR was taken from a man aged 35 to 55 in good health and CMV-seronegative. This rearrangement joins TRBV27 to TRBJ2-7; D is possibly TRBD2 (5 bases). Material: PBMCs. This CDR3 reads CASSTTKDFTSYEQYF. The DNA of the CDR3 is TGTGCCAGCAGTACGACAAAGGACTTTACCTCCTACGAGCAGTACTTC.